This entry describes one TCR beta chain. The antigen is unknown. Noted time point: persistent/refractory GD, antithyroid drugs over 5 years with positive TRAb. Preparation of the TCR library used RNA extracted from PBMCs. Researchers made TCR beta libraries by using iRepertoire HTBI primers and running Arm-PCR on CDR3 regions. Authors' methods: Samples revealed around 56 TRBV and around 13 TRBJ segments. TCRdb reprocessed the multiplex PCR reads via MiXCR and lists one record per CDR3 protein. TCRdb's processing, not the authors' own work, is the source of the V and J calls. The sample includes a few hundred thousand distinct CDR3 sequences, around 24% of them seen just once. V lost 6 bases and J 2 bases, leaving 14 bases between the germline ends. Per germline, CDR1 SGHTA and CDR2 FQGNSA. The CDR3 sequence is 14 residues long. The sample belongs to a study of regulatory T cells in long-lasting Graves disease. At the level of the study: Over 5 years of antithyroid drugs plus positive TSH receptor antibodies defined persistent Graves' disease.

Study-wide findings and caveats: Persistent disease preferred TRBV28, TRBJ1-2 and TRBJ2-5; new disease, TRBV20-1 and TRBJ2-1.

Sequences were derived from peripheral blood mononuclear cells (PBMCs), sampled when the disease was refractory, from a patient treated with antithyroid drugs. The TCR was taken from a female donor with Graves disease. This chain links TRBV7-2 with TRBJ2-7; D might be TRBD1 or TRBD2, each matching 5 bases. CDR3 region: CASRSRDGAYEQYF. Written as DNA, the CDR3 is TGTGCCAGCAGGAGCCGGGACGGGGCCTACGAGCAGTACTTC.